This T cell receptor beta chain was documented in a study of shared clonotypes between healthy human individuals. Profiled with immunoSEQ multiplex PCR; TCRdb holds only in-frame clones, not every one. The repertoire consists of about 1.1 million clones, with 70% to 85% occurring once and the leading ten covering about 0.89%. The CDR3 totals 13 residues. V was pared by 7 bases and J by 5 bases, with 15 bases between. Germline CDR1 is MDHEN and CDR2 is SYDVKM. Whole-study results and caveats: Only blood underwent sampling, and tissue repertoires likely differ.

This clone was seen a few times. The antigen is not known. Sequencing input: memory CD4+ T cells from PBMCs. Regarding subset: CD45RA-negative fraction. The chain joins TRBV28 to TRBJ2-7; tentatively, D is TRBD1 or TRBD2 (6 bases each). This clonotype originated in a man aged 18 to 29 in good health. Some clones in this sample may be carry-over from other donors' samples. The CDR3 region is CASIRGGGNEQYF. In DNA form, the CDR3 reads TGTGCCAGCATCAGGGGAGGAGGGAACGAGCAGTACTTC.